Following are 30 T cell receptor beta chains from one sample sequenced in a study of spatial heterogeneity in lung cancer (dated by TCRdb to about 2019). The study at large found these results: A correlation was observed between the number of expanded intratumoral alpha and beta TCRs and the tumor nonsynonymous mutation count.

The time point label of this sample denotes: sample taken at primary tumor resection. Libraries were built with 5' RACE. This sample was sequenced with a NextSeq 500. Using fastp at Q25 and MiXCR, TCRdb reprocessed the public reads and kept productive beta chains. Each entry merges the rows of one CDR3 protein and shows their most common DNA and genes. Present in this sample are 7,500 to 10,000 distinct CDR3 sequences, approximately 15% of which were seen just once. The top ten clonotypes cover roughly an eighth of the sample. No antigen has been assigned to these receptors. The sequences come from lung tumor tissue, collected at surgery. The receptors here all came from a male donor with early-stage non-small cell lung cancer.

This clonotype was seen repeatedly, ten times or more. As an off-target read in a library built for alpha chains, this beta chain has a frequency of little significance. The chain joins TRBV11-1 to TRBJ2-7; possibly TRBD1 for D (6 bases). The germline gives CDR1 SGHAT, CDR2 FQDESV (reference sequence). The CDR3 loop spans 13 amino acids. V was trimmed by 2 bases and J by 3 bases, leaving 8 bases between them. In DNA, the CDR3 is TGTGCCAGCAGCTTAACAGGGAACTACGAGCAGTACTTC. The encoded protein is CASSLTGNYEQYF.

This clonotype has a count of ten or more. This beta chain came through as a stray read in a library set up for alpha chains, and its size says little. The J gene is TRBJ2-7, the V gene TRBV4-3, with TRBD1 matching over 7 bases. Trimming removed 1 base from V and 3 bases from J; junction bases left unmatched: 6. This CDR3 has 15 residues. CDR1 and CDR2 (germline): LGHNA, YSLEER. This CDR3 reads CASSQGTGAVYEQYF. DNA of the CDR3: TGCGCCAGCAGCCAAGGGACAGGTGCGGTCTACGAGCAGTACTTC.

In its sample, this clonotype was seen many times. As an off-target read in a library built for alpha chains, this beta chain has a frequency of little significance. The chain recombines TRBV9 with TRBJ2-1, with TRBD2 matching 12 bases. Losses at the gene ends were 0 bases for V and 7 bases for J; bases not matched to a gene: 5. The CDR3 is made up of 16 amino acids. CDR1 is SGDLS and CDR2 is YYNGEE in the germline V gene. The CDR3 DNA follows: TGTGCCAGCAGCGTAGGGCTAGCGGGAGGGTTGAATGAGCAGTTCTTC. Its translation is CASSVGLAGGLNEQFF.

The sample holds many counts of this clonotype. This beta chain turned up in a library designed for alpha chains; as an off-target read, its abundance says little. The CDR3 region has the DNA TGCAGCGTCGCTGACGGAGCCTACGAGCAGTACTTC. Encoded protein: CSVADGAYEQYF. The J gene is TRBJ2-7, the V gene TRBV29-1; no firm D call. The ends were cut back, 6 bases at V and 2 bases at J, with 11 bases in the middle. Germline CDR1 SQVTM, CDR2 ANQGSEA. This CDR3 comprises 12 residues.

This clonotype was observed many times. As an off-target read in a library built for alpha chains, this beta chain has a frequency of little significance. This chain uses TRBV27 with TRBJ2-3, with TRBD1 matching 8 bases. Per the germline V gene, CDR1 is MNHEY and CDR2 is SMNVEV (reference sequence). V lost 2 bases and J lost 2; bases outside the gene matches: 3. This CDR3 spans 15 amino acids. As DNA, the CDR3 is TGTGCCAGCAGTTTACAGGGGGCGTACACAGATACGCAGTATTTT. Translation: CASSLQGAYTDTQYF.

This clonotype was counted many times. Because the library targeted alpha chains, this beta chain is an off-target read whose size means little. The chain combines TRBV6-2 or TRBV6-3 with TRBJ2-3; TRBD2 matches at 10 bases. After removal of 2 bases from V and 0 bases from J, the junction contained 5 bases not matched to a gene. Per the germline V gene, CDR1 is MNHEY and CDR2 is SVGEGT. The CDR3 contains 17 residues. CDR3 in amino acids: CASSYAPSGSSTDTQYF. The CDR3 DNA reads TGTGCCAGCAGTTACGCGCCTAGCGGGAGCAGCACAGATACGCAGTATTTT.

This clonotype was seen many times. The size of this beta chain means little, since it is a stray read in a library made for alpha chains. The chain carries TRBV28 and TRBJ1-6, with no clear D. V lost 2 bases, J lost 0 bases, and 8 bases lay in between. This CDR3 comprises 16 residues. The germline gives CDR1 MDHEN, CDR2 SYDVKM. In nucleotides, the CDR3 is TGTGCCAGCAGTTTACCGGGATCCTCCTATAATTCACCCCTCCACTTT. Protein: CASSLPGSSYNSPLHF.

This clonotype is medium-sized (0.01 to 0.1%) by share. Because this beta chain is a stray read in a library intended to capture alpha chains, its abundance should not be given much weight. This chain joins TRBV12-3 or TRBV12-4 and TRBJ2-3; 10 nucleotides line up with TRBD1. This CDR3 has 15 residues. With 7 bases clipped from V and 4 bases from J, the junction kept 8 bases outside the gene matches. CDR3 region: CASITDRGRADTQYF. CDR3 sequence (DNA): TGTGCCAGCATTACTGACAGGGGGCGTGCAGATACGCAGTATTTT.

In this sample, this clonotype turned up many times. This beta chain appears as a stray read in a library generated for alpha chains; its size is not informative. The V gene is TRBV6-2 or TRBV6-3, the J gene TRBJ1-5, with D uncertain. The CDR3 is made up of 14 amino acids. V lost 4 bases and J 7 bases, leaving 14 bases between the germline ends. Per germline, CDR1 MNHEY and CDR2 SVGEGT. Here the CDR3 reads CASSWLGKEQPQHF. In DNA form, the CDR3 reads TGTGCCAGCAGTTGGTTAGGAAAGGAGCAGCCCCAGCATTTT.

The table lists this clonotype with a few counts. Since it is a stray read in a library aimed at alpha chains, this beta chain has a size that is not meaningful. The chain carries TRBV21-1 and TRBJ2-7; the table gives TRBD1 as D, unverified against the DNA. TRBV21-1 corresponds to a pseudogene. CDR3 length: 13 amino acids. CDR3 region: CASSSLYAYEQYF. The CDR3 nucleotides read TGTGCCAGCAGCAGCCTGTACGCCTACGAGCAGTACTTC.

This clonotype has at least ten counts. This beta chain represents an off-target read in a library built for alpha chains; its size is of limited meaning. The chain recombines TRBV27 with TRBJ1-6; TRBD1 matches at 7 bases. The CDR3 is 15 amino acids. The germline gives CDR1 MNHEY, CDR2 SMNVEV (reference sequence). The junction had 10 bases not matched to a gene; V was cut back by 7 bases and J by 7 bases. CDR3: CASNPRGRINSPLHF. The CDR3 nucleotides are TGTGCCAGCAACCCCAGGGGGAGGATAAATTCACCCCTCCACTTT.

Ten or more counts support this clonotype. This beta chain is an off-target read within a library intended for alpha chains, so its frequency means little. This chain links TRBV27 with TRBJ2-1, with 8 positions matching TRBD2. With 5 bases clipped from V and 8 bases from J, the junction kept 8 bases outside the gene matches. Germline CDR1 reads MNHEY; CDR2 reads SMNVEV (reference sequence). The CDR3 extends over 14 amino acids. CDR3 sequence: CASSTGLAWDEQFF. CDR3 nucleotides: TGTGCCAGCAGTACTGGACTAGCATGGGATGAGCAGTTCTTC.

By sample share, this clonotype is medium-sized. This beta chain was picked up by a library intended for alpha chains and is off target, so its count carries little meaning. The genes are TRBV5-1 and TRBJ2-3; tentatively, D is TRBD1 or TRBD2 (5 bases each). This CDR3 region has 14 residues. Germline V gene data show CDR1 as SGHRS and CDR2 as YFSETQ. The ends were cut back, 0 bases at V and 5 bases at J, with 10 bases in the middle. CDR3 residues: CASSLDSGGDTQYF. As DNA, the CDR3 is TGCGCCAGCAGCTTGGATAGTGGGGGAGATACGCAGTATTTT.

Ten or more counts support this clonotype. A library prepared for alpha chains yielded this beta chain as an off-target read; its size is of little meaning. This rearrangement joins TRBV7-9 to TRBJ1-2; D not certain. The V end lost 5 bases, the J end lost 1 base, and 8 bases lay between the germline ends. This CDR3 is built from 13 residues. Germline V lookup: CDR1 SEHNR, CDR2 FQNEAQ (reference sequence). The CDR3 DNA is TGTGCCAGCAGCCCAGAATTTAACTATGGCTACACCTTC. Translating gives CASSPEFNYGYTF. Full variable domain (outside the CDR3, taken from reference TRBV7-9 and TRBJ1-2): DTGVSQNPRHKITKRGQNVTFRCDPISEHNRLYWYRQTLGQGPEFLTYFQNEAQLEKSRLLSDRFSAERPKGSFSTLEIQRTEQGDSAMYLCASSPEFNYGYTFGSGTRLTVV.

This clonotype is termed medium-sized (0.01 to 0.1%). Within a library made for alpha chains, this beta chain is off target, and its count is uninformative. The CDR3 nucleotides are TGTGCCAGCAGCCAAGACGGTGTCTCTGGAAACACCATATATTTT. This sequence encodes CASSQDGVSGNTIYF. J is TRBJ1-3 and V is TRBV4-2; unclear D gene. With 0 bases removed from V and 0 bases from J, the gap between germline ends came to 6 bases. Per germline, CDR1 LGHNA and CDR2 YNFKEQ. The CDR3 runs 15 residues.

As regards this clonotype: The library was designed around alpha chains, so this beta chain is a stray read whose abundance carries little weight. This chain joins TRBV28 and TRBJ1-2; a weak D match, TRBD1 (6 bases). The CDR3 is 13 residues long. CDR1 is MDHEN and CDR2 is SYDVKM in the germline V gene. Trimming took off 6 bases at V and 6 bases at J, with 14 bases between the two ends. CDR3 nucleotides: TGTGCCAGCAGGGTGGGACAAGCCGATGGCTACACCTTC. It yields the protein CASRVGQADGYTF.

The sample holds many counts of this clonotype. As an off-target read in a library built for alpha chains, this beta chain has a frequency of little significance. V and J are TRBV18 and TRBJ2-1; TRBD2 is a possible D gene (5 bases). CDR1 and CDR2 from the germline V gene are KGHSH and LQKENI. V lost 4 bases to trimming and J lost 0 bases, with 19 bases between them. CDR3 length equals 18 residues. CDR3 region: CASSLTPIGDSSYNEQFF. CDR3 bases: TGTGCCAGCTCACTTACCCCAATCGGGGATAGCTCCTACAATGAGCAGTTCTTC.

This clonotype was seen at least ten times. A library made for alpha chains picked up this beta chain off target, so its size means little. The V gene is TRBV6-1, the J gene TRBJ2-3; 7 positions agree with TRBD2. The CDR3 spans 15 residues. V lost 7 bases to trimming and J lost 0 bases; unmatched junction nucleotides: 7. Germline CDR1 reads MNHNS; CDR2 reads SASEGT. CDR3 sequence: CASISGGRSTDTQYF. The CDR3 nucleotides read TGTGCCAGCATCTCGGGAGGCCGGAGCACAGATACGCAGTATTTT.

This clonotype was found many times. Since the library was made to target alpha chains, this beta chain is a stray read and its abundance is not meaningful. V gene TRBV5-1 combines with J gene TRBJ2-7; no reliable D call. Between the trimmed V and J ends, which lost 3 bases and 2 bases, there was a span of 3 bases. There are 11 residues in the CDR3. CDR1 is SGHRS and CDR2 is YFSETQ in the germline V gene. The CDR3 DNA follows: TGCGCCAGCAGCTCACCCTACGAGCAGTACTTC. Translated: CASSSPYEQYF.

About this clonotype: This beta chain slipped into a library made for alpha chains as a stray read, so its size is not meaningful. Here the CDR3 DNA reads TGTGCCAGCAGTTACGGCAGACTGAACACTGAAGCTTTCTTT. This sequence encodes CASSYGRLNTEAFF. The V gene is TRBV6-6, the J gene TRBJ1-1; D is unclear. The CDR3 extends over 14 amino acids. Trimming shortened V by 2 bases and J by 0 bases, and 7 bases separated the two germline ends. The germline gives CDR1 MNHNY, CDR2 SVGAGI (reference sequence).

This clonotype was picked up many times. Since it is a stray read in a library aimed at alpha chains, this beta chain has a size that is not meaningful. The rearrangement links TRBV4-2 to TRBJ2-3, with a possible D match to TRBD2 (5 bases). Germline-derived CDR1 and CDR2 are LGHNA and YNFKEQ. The V gene lost 1 base and the J gene lost 3 bases, with 8 bases spanning the gap. The CDR3 sequence is 14 residues long. The DNA of the CDR3 is TGTGCCAGCAGCCAAGGGACTGAGACAGATACGCAGTATTTT. Translation gives CASSQGTETDTQYF.

This clonotype is labeled as medium-sized. This beta chain represents an off-target read in a library built for alpha chains; its size is of limited meaning. The chain employs TRBV7-2 and TRBJ1-4; 9 bases align to TRBD1. V trimming: 5 bases; J trimming: 4 bases; junction bases outside the gene matches: 2. CDR1 is SGHTA, CDR2 FQGNSA, per germline. The CDR3 loop spans 14 amino acids. The CDR3 DNA sequence: TGTGCCAGCAGCCAGGACAGGGGTAATGAAAAACTGTTTTTT. Protein product: CASSQDRGNEKLFF.

For this clonotype: The library was prepared for alpha chains; this beta chain is a stray read, so its frequency means little. The CDR3 DNA sequence: TGTGCCAGCAGCCCGGACAGGTACGAGCAGTACTTC. Encoded protein: CASSPDRYEQYF. V gene TRBV7-2 combines with J gene TRBJ2-7, with TRBD1 matching 7 bases. J gave up 4 bases and V 5 bases, and 2 bases lay outside the gene matches. The length of the CDR3 is 12 residues. Germline V gene lookup returns CDR1 SGHTA and CDR2 FQGNSA.

This clonotype has at least ten counts. A library prepared for alpha chains yielded this beta chain as an off-target read; its size is of little meaning. V gene TRBV4-3 combines with J gene TRBJ2-7, with a tentative D call TRBD1 (6 bases). The CDR3 spans 15 residues. Trimming stripped 4 bases from V and 6 bases from J, with 19 bases between. Germline CDR1 is LGHNA and CDR2 is YSLEER. CDR3 in DNA: TGCGCCAGCAGCCTTAGAAGCGTTCAAGGGGGCGAGCAGTACTTC. It is translated as CASSLRSVQGGEQYF.

Ten or more counts support this clonotype. This beta chain slipped into a library made for alpha chains as a stray read, so its size is not meaningful. The chain recombines TRBV4-3 with TRBJ2-5, with D possibly being TRBD1 or TRBD2 (5 bases each). V lost 1 base and J lost 5, with 14 bases in between. Germline V gene lookup returns CDR1 LGHNA and CDR2 YSLEER. The CDR3 consists of 15 residues. CDR3 loop: CASSQASRGGETQYF. The CDR3 DNA reads TGCGCCAGCAGCCAAGCATCTAGGGGCGGGGAGACCCAGTACTTC.

Notes on this clonotype: Since it is a stray read in a library aimed at alpha chains, this beta chain has a size that is not meaningful. V is TRBV7-2 and J is TRBJ1-5; no clear D. V was clipped by 6 bases and J by 6 bases, with 12 bases between them. Germline assignment: CDR1 SGHTA and CDR2 FQGNSA. CDR3 length: 13 amino acids. CDR3 sequence: CASSPNRVQPQHF. The CDR3 DNA reads TGTGCCAGCAGTCCTAACCGGGTTCAGCCCCAGCATTTT.

This clonotype was counted at least ten times. The library was built for alpha chains, so this beta chain is an off-target read and its size means little. V usage is TRBV9 and J usage is TRBJ2-1, with TRBD2 identical over 11 bases. Germline-derived CDR1 and CDR2 are SGDLS and YYNGEE. V lost 0 bases and J lost 12; bases outside the gene matches: 5. The CDR3 has 14 residues. The CDR3 is CASSVEIAGGRQFF. The CDR3 DNA reads TGTGCCAGCAGCGTAGAAATAGCGGGAGGGCGGCAGTTCTTC.

By sample fraction, this clonotype is medium-sized. As an off-target read in a library built for alpha chains, this beta chain has a frequency of little significance. The chain carries TRBV29-1 and TRBJ2-2, with D possibly being TRBD1 (5 bases). Per the germline V gene, CDR1 is SQVTM and CDR2 is ANQGSEA. This CDR3 region has 12 residues. Trimming removed 7 bases from V and 4 bases from J, with 10 bases in between. The DNA of the CDR3 is TGCAGCGGACAGATTACCACCGGGGAGCTGTTTTTT. Protein sequence: CSGQITTGELFF.

This clonotype was counted at least ten times. This beta chain represents an off-target read in a library built for alpha chains; its size is of limited meaning. The chain joins TRBV12-3 or TRBV12-4 to TRBJ2-7; the match to TRBD1 covers 9 bases. Trimming removed 5 bases from V and 3 bases from J; junction bases left unmatched: 11. The CDR3 has 16 residues. The CDR3 DNA is TGTGCCAGCAGTCACCTCACAGGGGGCCGCTACTACGAGCAGTACTTC. Amino acid sequence: CASSHLTGGRYYEQYF.

This clonotype was counted many times. This beta chain appears as a stray read in a library generated for alpha chains; its size is not informative. The chain carries TRBV28 and TRBJ2-4; TRBD2 is a possible D gene (6 bases). CDR1 is MDHEN and CDR2 is SYDVKM in the germline V gene. V dropped 7 bases and J dropped 1 base, with 14 bases sitting between them. This CDR3 is 15 amino acids long. The CDR3 spells CASTFGSVAKNIQYF. As DNA, the CDR3 is TGTGCCAGCACTTTCGGGAGTGTCGCCAAAAACATTCAGTACTTC.